The clone carrying this T cell receptor beta chain was detected a few times. Its specificity is unknown. The Oncomine TCR Beta short-read assay sequenced DNA from cultured CD4+ T cells. The authors extracted genomic DNA from cultured CD4+ T cells. TCRdb reanalysed the PCR reads using MiXCR and keeps one entry per CDR3 protein. Of 13,000 to 15,000 distinct CDR3 sequences in the sample, 35% to 55% are singletons; the top ten hold about 15%. Noted treatment: roughly 10-day PBMC culture with coronavirus spike peptide pools or control peptides (ViraFEST assay). There were positive PCR dates ranging from March to December 2020, all predating US Alpha, Beta and Delta variants. The data were taken from a study of vaccination and CD4 T cells after COVID-19. Study details: The post-vaccine samples came a median roughly 72 days after dose two (range 14 to 241). In the control cultures, a CEFX pool, an HIV-1 Nef pool, or no peptide was supplied.

Trimming took off 0 bases at V and 3 bases at J, with 6 bases between the two ends. The CDR3 contains 14 residues. Germline V gives CDR1 MNHEY, CDR2 SVGEGT. The receptor was derived from a human donor who had recovered from COVID-19. Source material: CD4+ T cells from blood, cultured in vitro. V and J are TRBV6-2 or TRBV6-3 and TRBJ1-5, with D uncertain. In DNA, the CDR3 is TGTGCCAGCAGTTACTCAGGGCTCAATCAGCCCCAGCATTTT. Its protein is CASSYSGLNQPQHF.